The rows below give T cell receptor beta chains drawn from one sample of a study of cytomegalovirus exposure and HLA in healthy donors. Clones were read by immunoSEQ multiplex PCR, and TCRdb kept only the in-frame ones, dropping some. Listed are 200,000 to 250,000 clones; roughly 1.2% falls within the top ten. Source material: PBMCs. The receptors stem from a girl aged 2-10 years in good health and CMV-seropositive. Each CDR3 is given with its conserved first and last residue. The order of the fields is V gene, D gene, J gene, CDR3 DNA, CDR3 protein. A D gene is named only where the DNA matches it firmly.

TRBV19	TRBD1	TRBJ2-4	TGTGCCAGTAGTGGGACAGGGTATGGAAACATTCAGTACTTC	CASSGTGYGNIQYF
TRBV12-2	.	TRBJ2-5	TGTGCAAGTCGCTTAGTTCCCTCGTCTAGCGAACAAGAGACCCAGTACTTC	CASRLVPSSSEQETQYF
TRBV27	.	TRBJ2-7	TGTGCCAGCAGTTTACTTGAGAGCTCCTACGAGCAGTACTTC	CASSLLESSYEQYF
TRBV9	TRBD2	TRBJ2-1	TGTGCCAGCAGCCTTTGGACTAGCGGGAGATCGAATGAGCAGTTCTTC	CASSLWTSGRSNEQFF
TRBV28	.	TRBJ2-1	TGTGCCAGCAGCCACGACAGAATGTCCTACAATGAGCAGTTCTTC	CASSHDRMSYNEQFF
TRBV18	.	TRBJ1-1	TGTGCCAGCTCACCACCGTCCACAGCCCCGAACACTGAAGCTTTCTTT	CASSPPSTAPNTEAFF
TRBV6-1	.	TRBJ1-1	TGTGCCAGCAGTGAGACCGAGAAAGACTTCGTCGGGAACACTGAAGCTTTCTTT	CASSETEKDFVGNTEAFF
TRBV14	.	TRBJ1-2	TGTGCCAGCAGCCGCGACATCGGGGGCTATGGCTACACCTTC	CASSRDIGGYGYTF
TRBV6-1	.	TRBJ2-5	TGTGCCAGCAGTGCTTCACAGGGTACGGGAGAGACCCAGTACTTC	CASSASQGTGETQYF
TRBV7-2	.	TRBJ2-3	TGTGCCAGCGGGGTTGACCTCGGAGGGCGGCGGCAGTATTTT	CASGVDLGGRRQYF
TRBV7-2	.	TRBJ2-7	TGTGCCAGCAGCTATGACTCTCGCGAGCAGTACTTC	CASSYDSREQYF
TRBV7-6	TRBD1	TRBJ1-3	TGTGCCAGCAGCTTAGGGGGGACAGGGGCTGGAAACACCATATATTTT	CASSLGGTGAGNTIYF
TRBV27	TRBD1	TRBJ2-6	TGTGCCAGCACCGGACAGGGCCGCTCTGGGGCCAACGTCCTGACTTTC	CASTGQGRSGANVLTF
TRBV28	TRBD1	TRBJ2-2	TGTGCCAGCCACCAGGACAGGGTAGACACCGGGGAGCTGTTTTTT	CASHQDRVDTGELFF
TRBV27	TRBD2	TRBJ2-7	TGTGCCAGCAGTTTCCGACTAGCGGGAGTCTACGAGCAGTACTTC	CASSFRLAGVYEQYF
TRBV10-1	TRBD1	TRBJ2-2	TGCGCCAGCAGTGGAGGGGCAGGGGGAGTTAGCGGGGAGCTGTTTTTT	CASSGGAGGVSGELFF
TRBV4-1	.	TRBJ1-5	TGCGCCAGCAGCCGAAATCAGGATAGCAATCAGCCCCAGCATTTT	CASSRNQDSNQPQHF
TRBV5-1	.	TRBJ2-2	TGCGCCAGCCACGAACCCGAGGTCACCGGGGAGCTGTTTTTT	CASHEPEVTGELFF
TRBV28	.	TRBJ1-2	TGTGCCAGCAGGACAGCGGGATCAAACTATGGCTACACCTTC	CASRTAGSNYGYTF
TRBV7-9	.	TRBJ1-1	TGTGCCAGCAGCTTAGCCGCCGGGGGATATCGAGCTTTCTTT	CASSLAAGGYRAFF
TRBV29-1	TRBD2	TRBJ2-7	TGCAGCGTTGAAGGGGGGGGCGAGCAGTACTTC	CSVEGGGEQYF
TRBV19	.	TRBJ1-1	TGTGCCAGTAGTATAGTTGGGGGCTCGGGCACTGAAGCTTTCTTT	CASSIVGGSGTEAFF
TRBV7-8	.	TRBJ2-1	TGTGCCAGCAGCCTACTCACGGTTAATGAGCAGTTCTTC	CASSLLTVNEQFF
TRBV9	TRBD2	TRBJ2-3	TGTGCCAGCAGCTCCCGACTAGCGGCATTCACAGATACGCAGTATTTT	CASSSRLAAFTDTQYF
TRBV11-2	.	TRBJ1-1	TGTGCCAGCAGCTTCCGGGACACTGAAGCTTTCTTT	CASSFRDTEAFF
TRBV29-1	TRBD1	TRBJ1-2	TGCAGCGTATCGACAGGGAACTTTGGCTACACCTTC	CSVSTGNFGYTF
TRBV27	.	TRBJ1-2	TGTGCCAGCACCCCGGGGGGCGCCACCTTTAACTATGGCTACACCTTC	CASTPGGATFNYGYTF
TRBV18	.	TRBJ2-2	TGTGCCAGCTCACCATCCAGGGTCAGAGACACCGGGGAGCTGTTTTTT	CASSPSRVRDTGELFF
TRBV27	.	TRBJ1-2	TGTGCCAGCAGACCTGGGGGAGGATATGGCTACACCTTC	CASRPGGGYGYTF
TRBV5-4	.	TRBJ2-7	TGTGCCAGCAGCTTCCAGGGGACCTACGAGCAGTACTTC	CASSFQGTYEQYF
TRBV15	TRBD1	TRBJ2-7	TGTGCCACCAGCAGGGGACAGGGGGTCTACGAGCAGTACTTC	CATSRGQGVYEQYF
TRBV28	TRBD2	TRBJ2-3	TGTGCCAGCAGTTTCACTCCGGGGACTAGCGGGAGGAACCCCACAGATACGCAGTATTTT	CASSFTPGTSGRNPTDTQYF
TRBV28	TRBD2	TRBJ2-7	TGTGCCAGCAGTTTATGGGGGGGGAAATACGAGCAGTACTTC	CASSLWGGKYEQYF
TRBV7-2	.	TRBJ2-3	TGTGCCAGCAGCTTAGTGGAGGGGATCACAGATACGCAGTATTTT	CASSLVEGITDTQYF
TRBV7-3	TRBD2	TRBJ2-2	TGTGCCAGCAGGTCTCCGGGACTAGCGGGAGTCACCGGGGAGCTGTTTTTT	CASRSPGLAGVTGELFF
TRBV6-5	.	TRBJ2-1	TGTGCCAGCAGTTCGGTTGCTGTCCGCAATGAGCAGTTCTTC	CASSSVAVRNEQFF
TRBV15	TRBD1	TRBJ1-3	TGTGCCACCAGCAGAGACCAGGGGGCGACGGACACCATATATTTT	CATSRDQGATDTIYF
TRBV19	.	TRBJ1-1	TGTGCCAGTAGTATGGGAGGAGGAACTGAAGCTTTCTTT	CASSMGGGTEAFF
TRBV6-1	TRBD1	TRBJ2-7	TGTGCCAGCAGGGGACAGTACGAGCAGTACTTC	CASRGQYEQYF
TRBV27	.	TRBJ2-1	TGTGCCAGCAGTCGGTGGGTCAGGGGATGGAACAATGAGCAGTTCTTC	CASSRWVRGWNNEQFF
TRBV19	.	TRBJ1-3	TGTGCCAGTTCGGGGGGCGTTGGAAACACCATATATTTT	CASSGGVGNTIYF
TRBV5-1	.	TRBJ1-1	TGCGCCAGCAGCTATTCGCAAACAGGGAACACTGAAGCTTTCTTT	CASSYSQTGNTEAFF
TRBV27	TRBD1	TRBJ2-7	TGTGCCAGCAGTTTATTGGGGAAGGGGGCAACCTACGAGCAGTACTTC	CASSLLGKGATYEQYF
TRBV5-4	TRBD1	TRBJ1-3	TGTGCCAGCAGCGCCTGGGACAGGGATGGAAACACCATATATTTT	CASSAWDRDGNTIYF
TRBV19	.	TRBJ2-7	TGTGCCAGTGGAGGGGGGACAGCGATATACGAGCAGTACTTC	CASGGGTAIYEQYF
TRBV28	TRBD2	TRBJ2-1	TGTGCCAGCAGTTTTCAGCGGGAGTTCTACAATGAGCAGTTCTTC	CASSFQREFYNEQFF
TRBV5-1	TRBD2	TRBJ2-5	TGCGCCAGCAGCGGGGGGACGGCGGGAGTAGAGACCCAGTACTTC	CASSGGTAGVETQYF
TRBV29-1	.	TRBJ1-3	TGCAGCGTTGCGGGGGGTTCTGGAAACACCATATATTTT	CSVAGGSGNTIYF
TRBV6-5	TRBD1	TRBJ2-7	TGTGCCAGCAAAACAGGGGTCGGCGAGCAGTACTTC	CASKTGVGEQYF
TRBV28	TRBD1	TRBJ2-1	TGTGCCAGCAGGTCGGGACAGGGCTACAATGAGCAGTTCTTC	CASRSGQGYNEQFF
TRBV18	.	TRBJ2-1	TGTGCCAGCTCACCATACGAGCTAGATACCTCCTACAATGAGCAGTTCTTC	CASSPYELDTSYNEQFF